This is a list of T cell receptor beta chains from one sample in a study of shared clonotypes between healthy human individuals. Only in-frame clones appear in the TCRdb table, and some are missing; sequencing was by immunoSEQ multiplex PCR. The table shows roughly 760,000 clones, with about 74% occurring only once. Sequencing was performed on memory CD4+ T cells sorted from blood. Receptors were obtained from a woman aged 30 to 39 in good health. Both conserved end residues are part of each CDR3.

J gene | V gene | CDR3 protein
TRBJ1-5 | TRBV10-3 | CAIGEGNQPQHF
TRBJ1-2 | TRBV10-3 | CAISDEASGYGYTF
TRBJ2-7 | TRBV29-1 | CSGVLGAPSYEQYF
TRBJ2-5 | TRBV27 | CASSARDPLETQYF
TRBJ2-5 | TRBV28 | CASSSGQGGRWETQYF
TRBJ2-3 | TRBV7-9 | CASSLARLRPDTQYF
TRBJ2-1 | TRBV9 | CASSVRPSGTNEQFF
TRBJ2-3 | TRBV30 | CAWNGSGSVSTDTQYF
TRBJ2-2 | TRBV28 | CASRTGTEHTGELFF
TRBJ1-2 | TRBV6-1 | CASSEEGRAVYGYTF
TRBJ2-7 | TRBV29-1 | CSVVGNSYEQYF
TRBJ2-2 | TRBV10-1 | CASTGTRPPAGELFF
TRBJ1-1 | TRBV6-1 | CASSEAGGVFEAFF
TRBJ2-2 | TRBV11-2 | CASSLGGRPYTANTGELFF
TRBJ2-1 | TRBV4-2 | CASSQEISGRVNEQFF
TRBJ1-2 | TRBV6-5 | CASRGGTGPRTF
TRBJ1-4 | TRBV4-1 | CASSQGQGAFGEKLFF
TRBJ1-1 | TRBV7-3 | CASSPPVGPGTEAFF